This entry describes one TCR beta chain. Its specificity is unknown. This entry belongs to a study of shared clonotypes between healthy human individuals. Study-wide background: The plates for each donor numbered three CD4 naive, three CD4 memory, two CD8 naive and one CD8 memory.

The germline V gene encodes CDR1 MGHDK and CDR2 SYGVNS. This CDR3 region has 15 residues. Between the trimmed V and J ends, which lost 1 base and 5 bases, there was a span of 13 bases. Libraries were prepared by immunoSEQ multiplex PCR; TCRdb keeps only in-frame clonotypes and omits some of them. The sample comprises 1.6 million or so clones, around 98.5% of which are singletons, and roughly 0.36% rests with the top ten. Regarding the study as a whole: When compared with the clonotypes that were shared by all four sorted-subset donors, the non-shared clonotypes turned out to have lower generation probabilities. Generally, naive subsets (rather than memory subsets) showed larger estimated richness.

Sample: naive CD4+ T cells sorted from blood. As to subset: CD45RA+ positively selected. This TCR came from a man under 40 in good health. This chain links TRBV25-1 with TRBJ2-3; a weak D match, TRBD1 (5 bases). The CDR3 DNA is TGTGCCAGCAGTGAATCAGGGATTTTCGGAGATACGCAGTATTTT. Its translation is CASSESGIFGDTQYF. The full variable domain, rest sourced from reference TRBV25-1 and TRBJ2-3, is EADIYQTPRYLVIGTGKKITLECSQTMGHDKMYWYQQDPGMELHLIHYSYGVNSTEKGDLSSESTVSRIRTEHFPLTLESARPSHTSQYLCASSESGIFGDTQYFGPGTRLTVL.